These 9 T cell receptor beta chains were all obtained from the same sample, sequenced in a study of cytomegalovirus exposure and HLA in healthy donors. Use of 60 Vbeta and 13 Jbeta primers characterized the PCR. Assay used: immunoSEQ multiplex PCR; TCRdb lists only in-frame clones, some missing. The table includes roughly 90,000 clones, 65% to 90% detected once. Material for sequencing was PBMCs. These TCRs come from a man aged 25-45 years in good health and CMV-seropositive.

The rearrangement uses TRBV27 and TRBJ2-7; 8 nucleotides agree with TRBD2. Germline V gene sequence: CDR1 MNHEY, CDR2 SMNVEV (reference sequence). CDR3 length equals 16 residues. Trimming removed 6 bases from V and 3 bases from J; junction bases left unmatched: 13. CDR3 in amino acids: CASSLRGAGGGYEQYF. Here the CDR3 DNA reads TGTGCCAGCAGCCTTCGGGGGGCGGGAGGTGGCTACGAGCAGTACTTC.

V is TRBV2 and J is TRBJ2-7, with 11 bases that match TRBD2. V gave up 10 bases and J gave up 1 base; unmatched junction bases: 6. This CDR3 region has 14 residues. CDR1 is SNHLY and CDR2 is FYNNEI in the germline V gene. The CDR3 spells CAILAGGLSYEQYF. The CDR3 nucleotides read TGTGCCATTCTAGCGGGAGGCCTTTCCTACGAGCAGTACTTC. Drawing the rest from reference TRBV2 and TRBJ2-7, the complete variable domain is EPEVTQTPSHQVTQMGQEVILRCVPISNHLYFYWYRQILGQKVEFLVSFYNNEISEKSEIFDDQFSVERPDGSNFTLKIRSTKLEDSAMYFCAILAGGLSYEQYFGPGTRLTVT.

The chain joins TRBV28 to TRBJ1-5, with unresolved D. The germline V and J ends were trimmed by 11 bases and 4 bases, with 12 bases remaining between them. Germline V gives CDR1 MDHEN, CDR2 SYDVKM. This CDR3 region has 12 residues. For the CDR3, the DNA is TGTGCCTCAGCCCGGGAGAATCAGCCCCAGCATTTT. Protein: CASARENQPQHF.

The rearrangement uses TRBV7-2 and TRBJ2-1; 9 bases are a match to TRBD1. The CDR3 is made up of 13 amino acids. Per germline, CDR1 SGHTA and CDR2 FQGNSA. J gave up 4 bases and V 5 bases, and 0 bases lay outside the gene matches. Here the CDR3 DNA reads TGTGCCAGCAGCGGGACAGGGTACAATGAGCAGTTCTTC. It is translated as CASSGTGYNEQFF.

This clone came up once. The junction differs from germline at one of its ends, possibly a read error. This rearrangement joins TRBV7-9 to TRBJ1-5; D gene ambiguous. The germline V gene encodes CDR1 SEHNR and CDR2 FQNEAQ (reference sequence). There are 12 residues in the CDR3. As DNA, the CDR3 is TGTTCCAGCAGCTTGGGCGATCAGCCCCAGCATTTT. Its translation: CSSSLGDQPQHF. The complete variable domain, with remaining parts taken from reference TRBV7-9 and TRBJ1-5, reads DTGVSQNPRHKITKRGQNVTFRCDPISEHNRLYWYRQTLGQGPEFLTYFQNEAQLEKSRLLSDRFSAERPKGSFSTLEIQRTEQGDSAMYLCSSSLGDQPQHFGDGTRLSIL.

The chain joins TRBV18 to TRBJ2-2; 13 bases match TRBD2. From germline, CDR1 is KGHSH and CDR2 LQKENI. The CDR3 loop spans 18 amino acids. V was pared by 3 bases and J by 5 bases, with 9 bases of the junction left unmatched. DNA of the CDR3: TGTGCCAGCTCACCGACAGGACTAGCGGGAGAAGAAACCGGGGAGCTGTTTTTT. Translation: CASSPTGLAGEETGELFF.

The V call is TRBV6-1, the J call TRBJ1-1; unclear D gene. This CDR3 comprises 14 residues. Trimming took off 5 bases at V and 1 base at J, with 11 bases between the two ends. The germline gives CDR1 MNHNS, CDR2 SASEGT. The CDR3 loop reads CASSPQGRNTEAFF. The CDR3 nucleotides are TGTGCCAGCAGTCCCCAAGGGAGGAACACTGAAGCTTTCTTT.

CDR3 sequence: CASSFQLAGGPTYEQYF. In DNA form, the CDR3 reads TGTGCCAGCAGTTTCCAACTAGCGGGAGGACCCACCTACGAGCAGTACTTC. This chain joins TRBV28 and TRBJ2-5; TRBD2 aligns across 12 bases. TRBJ2-7 matches the DNA end more closely, so the J call is doubtful. CDR1 is MDHEN, CDR2 SYDVKM, per germline. The CDR3 extends over 17 amino acids.

The V gene is TRBV18, the J gene TRBJ1-3, with D uncertain. CDR1 and CDR2 from the germline V gene are KGHSH and LQKENI. CDR3 size: 13 residues. Deletions cut 6 bases from V and 4 bases from J, with 10 bases between. The CDR3 is CASSEGLGNTIYF. CDR3 DNA: TGTGCCAGCTCCGAGGGTTTAGGAAACACCATATATTTT.